This entry lists 12 T cell receptor beta chains sequenced from one sample in a study of beta chain features in type 1 diabetes. These receptors' antigens are unknown. Expressed TCRB transcripts were sequenced because the isolated RNA had all been reverse transcribed beforehand. Sequenced by immunoSEQ multiplex PCR; TCRdb stores in-frame clones only, minus some. The sample shows around 280,000 clones, approximately 16% of them seen only once. Study observations and caveats: Moderately but significantly shorter TCRB CDR3s were found in Type 1 diabetes patients in all four CD4+ subsets.

The sample taken for sequencing was naive CD4+ T cells from blood. The receptors were sampled from a man in his late teens or twenties with type 1 diabetes.

The chain carries TRBV30 and TRBJ2-1, with 16 nucleotides matching TRBD2. With 4 bases clipped from V and 9 bases from J, the junction kept 6 bases outside the gene matches. CDR3 size: 15 residues. Germline CDR1 is GTSNPN and CDR2 is SVGIG (reference sequence). The CDR3 nucleotides read TGTGCCTGGAAGGGGACTAGCGGGGGGGCCGGTGAGCAGTTCTTC. Amino acids: CAWKGTSGGAGEQFF.

The rearrangement joins TRBV28 to TRBJ2-7; 9 nucleotides line up with TRBD1. The V segment lost 6 bases and the J segment 6 bases; nucleotides outside the gene matches: 6. The length of the CDR3 is 13 residues. Per germline, CDR1 MDHEN and CDR2 SYDVKM. The CDR3 nucleotides are TGTGCCAGCAGCAGACAGGGGGTGCGCGAGCAGTACTTC. Protein: CASSRQGVREQYF.

The chain carries TRBV7-9 and TRBJ2-7; D remains ambiguous. V was shortened by 1 base and J by 5 bases, with 6 bases between the two germline ends. This CDR3 contains 12 residues. Germline assignment: CDR1 SEHNR and CDR2 FQNEAQ (reference sequence). The CDR3 here is CASSLVRNEQYF. The DNA of the CDR3 is TGTGCCAGCAGCTTAGTGAGGAACGAGCAGTACTTC.

This clone was detected a few times. The J gene is TRBJ1-6, the V gene TRBV5-1, with a weak D call TRBD1 (5 bases). With 0 bases removed from V and 6 bases from J, the gap between germline ends came to 13 bases. The CDR3 is made up of 16 amino acids. Looked up from germline, CDR1 is SGHRS and CDR2 is YFSETQ. The CDR3 sequence is CASSLVGSGFNSPLHF. The CDR3 bases are TGCGCCAGCAGCTTGGTTGGCTCAGGGTTTAATTCACCCCTCCACTTT.

This clone showed up just a few times. This chain connects TRBV15 to TRBJ1-1; 7 positions match TRBD1. This CDR3 has 14 amino acids. Unmatched junction bases numbered 9, after V lost 8 bases and J lost 3 bases. CDR1 is LNHNV and CDR2 is YYDKDF in the germline V gene (reference sequence). This CDR3 is CATGGQLKDTEAFF. The CDR3 DNA follows: TGTGCCACCGGGGGACAGCTTAAGGACACTGAAGCTTTCTTT.

The chain is built from TRBV5-6 and TRBJ1-5, with TRBD1 identical over 11 bases. The CDR3 contains 17 residues. Germline V lookup: CDR1 SGHDT, CDR2 YYEEEE. V trimming: 2 bases; J trimming: 2 bases; junction bases outside the gene matches: 6. CDR3 nucleotide sequence: TGTGCCAGCAGCTTCGGGACAGGGGGTAGTGGCAATCAGCCCCAGCATTTT. It is translated as CASSFGTGGSGNQPQHF.

This clone was counted between two and nine times. This chain uses TRBV28 with TRBJ2-2; the D gene is possibly TRBD1 (5 bases). Germline lookup yields CDR1 MDHEN and CDR2 SYDVKM. Trimming took 3 bases from V and 1 from J, leaving 18 bases between them. There are 18 residues in the CDR3. Written as DNA, the CDR3 is TGTGCCAGCAGTTTGGGCAGGGTATTCATTAAGAACACCGGGGAGCTGTTTTTT. The encoded protein is CASSLGRVFIKNTGELFF.

The chain carries TRBV28 and TRBJ2-1; TRBD2 agrees at 13 bases. V shed 5 bases and J 5 bases; nucleotides not matched to a gene: 6. This CDR3 is built from 16 residues. Germline V gene data show CDR1 as MDHEN and CDR2 as SYDVKM. CDR3 nucleotide sequence: TGTGCCAGCAGTCCGACCGGGACTAGCGGGAACAATGAGCAGTTCTTC. Its translation: CASSPTGTSGNNEQFF.

This clone was recorded a few times. This chain links TRBV6-6 with TRBJ2-7; 8 nucleotides align to TRBD1. The length of the CDR3 is 15 residues. V dropped 2 bases and J dropped 2; count of bases not matched to a gene: 5. The germline gives CDR1 MNHNY, CDR2 SVGAGI (reference sequence). In nucleotides, the CDR3 is TGTGCCAGCAGTTACCGTGGCAGGGGGCCCTACGAGCAGTACTTC. Protein sequence: CASSYRGRGPYEQYF.

CDR3 nucleotide sequence: TGTGCCAGCAGCTTCGAGTACTCTGGGGCCAACGTCCTGACTTTC. Translating it yields CASSFEYSGANVLTF. The rearrangement uses TRBV11-2 and TRBJ2-6, with D unresolved. Germline V lookup: CDR1 SGHAT, CDR2 FQNNGV. The CDR3 is made up of 15 amino acids. Deletions cut 3 bases from V and 0 bases from J, with 6 bases between.

This clone came up once. This sequence joins TRBV19 and TRBJ1-5; TRBD1 aligns across 7 bases. The J segment lost 3 bases and the V segment lost 6 bases, leaving 11 bases of the junction unmatched. The CDR3 has 16 amino acids. The germline gives CDR1 LNHDA, CDR2 SQIVND (reference sequence). This chain's CDR3 is CASRTSGQRINQPQHF. In DNA, the CDR3 is TGTGCCAGTAGGACCTCGGGACAGAGGATCAATCAGCCCCAGCATTTT.

The CDR3 bases are TGTGCCAGCAGTTCTCTAGCGGGGCTAACAAGTTGGGAGACCCAGTACTTC. This sequence encodes CASSSLAGLTSWETQYF. The genes are TRBV27 and TRBJ2-5; 9 bases agree with TRBD2. This CDR3 region has 17 residues. Trimming took 4 bases from V and 5 from J; bases not matched to a gene: 14. Germline V gene data show CDR1 as MNHEY and CDR2 as SMNVEV (reference sequence).